Following are 28 T cell receptor beta chains from one sample sequenced in a study of T cell repertoires in cytomegalovirus infection. TCRdb re-called the reads through MiXCR, storing one row per CDR3 protein. Of 150,000 to 200,000 distinct CDR3 sequences in the sample, under 15% were seen once. The sequencing input was PBMCs. Every receptor here comes from a human donor in good health (CMV status not recorded). Some clones in this sample may be carry-over from other donors' samples.

This clonotype was seen at least ten times. At one of its ends the junction is not consistent with the germline gene, which may arise from a read error. The chain couples TRBV7-6 to TRBJ2-1, with 9 bases fitting TRBD2. The V gene's germline CDR1 is SGHVS and CDR2 FNYEAQ. The CDR3 spans 17 residues. This CDR3 reads CASSPISGRGSYNEQFF. Here the CDR3 DNA reads TGTGCTAGCAGCCCAATTAGCGGGAGAGGCTCCTACAATGAGCAGTTCTTC.

This clonotype was seen more than once but under ten times. The chain carries TRBV19 and TRBJ1-1, with D uncertain. The V gene's germline CDR1 is LNHDA and CDR2 SQIVND (reference sequence). V lost 7 bases and J 5 bases, leaving 20 bases between the germline ends. There are 15 residues in the CDR3. CDR3 in amino acids: CASKRGQPERTEAFF. The CDR3 nucleotides are TGTGCCAGTAAAAGAGGCCAGCCGGAACGGACTGAAGCTTTCTTT.

CDR3 DNA sequence: TGCAGTGCTAAGACAGTTACTAGCGGGGGAATCACCGGGGAGCTGTTTTTT. Translated: CSAKTVTSGGITGELFF. The chain combines TRBV20-1 with TRBJ2-2; TRBD2 matches 11 bases. The junction had 11 bases not matched to a gene; V was cut back by 4 bases and J by 4 bases. From germline, CDR1 is DFQATT and CDR2 SNEGSKA (reference sequence). The CDR3 loop spans 17 amino acids.

This clonotype was counted between two and nine times. The CDR3 nucleotides are TGCAGCGTTGAAGGCCCAGGGGGCCGGGGCTACACCTTC. Translation gives CSVEGPGGRGYTF. V and J are TRBV29-1 and TRBJ1-2; 8 nucleotides match TRBD1. The CDR3 loop spans 13 amino acids. Germline CDR1 and CDR2: SQVTM and ANQGSEA. The V gene end was trimmed by 1 base and the J gene end by 8 bases; junction bases not matched to a gene: 6.

This clonotype was observed once. The chain joins TRBV15 to TRBJ2-5, with no clear D. CDR1 is LNHNV, CDR2 YYDKDF, per germline (reference sequence). This CDR3 has 17 amino acids. The germline V and J ends were trimmed by 3 bases and 5 bases, with 22 bases remaining between them. CDR3 region: CATSSGTRRLNWETQYF. CDR3 in DNA: TGTGCCACCAGCAGCGGAACACGGCGGCTAAATTGGGAGACCCAGTACTTC.

This chain joins TRBV6-5 and TRBJ2-3; a weak D match, TRBD2 (6 bases). Trimming shortened V by 5 bases and J by 1 base, and 13 bases separated the two germline ends. The CDR3 consists of 15 residues. The V gene's germline CDR1 is MNHEY and CDR2 SVGAGI. The CDR3, as DNA: TGTGCCAGCAGTCTCTTGGGGGAGGGCACAGATACGCAGTATTTT. It specifies CASSLLGEGTDTQYF.

V and J are TRBV11-1 and TRBJ1-1; D is uncertain. The germline V gene has CDR1 SGHAT and CDR2 FQDESV (reference sequence). V lost 2 bases and J 4 bases, leaving 14 bases between the germline ends. The CDR3 spans 15 residues. CDR3 coding DNA: TGTGCCAGCAGCTTAAGCCTAGGGATATCCACTGAAGCTTTCTTT. It yields the protein CASSLSLGISTEAFF.

This clonotype has more than one count but fewer than ten. The chain combines TRBV14 with TRBJ1-1; 7 positions agree with TRBD1. Trimming cost V 3 bases and J 6 bases; bases outside gene matches: 13. From germline, CDR1 is SGHDN and CDR2 FVKESK. This CDR3 has 16 residues. The CDR3 reads CASSHPGGGLRSEAFF. CDR3 DNA sequence: TGTGCCAGCAGCCATCCAGGGGGGGGGCTGAGATCTGAAGCTTTCTTT.

In its sample, this clonotype was seen many times. The rearrangement uses TRBV7-2 and TRBJ1-6, with 8 bases that match TRBD1. This CDR3 has 13 residues. V was clipped by 6 bases and J by 9 bases; unmatched bases: 4. Germline V gene data show CDR1 as SGHTA and CDR2 as FQGNSA. This CDR3 is CASRDRESSPLHF. The CDR3 coding sequence is TGTGCCAGCAGGGACAGGGAGTCTTCACCCCTCCACTTT.

The sample holds many counts of this clonotype. V is TRBV7-3 and J is TRBJ2-6; a weak D match, TRBD1 (6 bases). CDR3 size: 18 residues. In germline, CDR1 is SGHTA, CDR2 FQGTGA. The V end was cut by 2 bases, the J end by 2 bases, with 16 bases between. CDR3 nucleotide sequence: TGTGCCAGCAGCTTACTAAGTTGGGGGCAAACTGGGGCCAACGTCCTGACTTTC. It translates to CASSLLSWGQTGANVLTF.

This chain links TRBV20-1 with TRBJ2-2; 9 bases map to TRBD2. With V trimmed by 5 bases and J by 0 bases, 4 bases remained unmatched. The CDR3 covers 15 residues. Germline CDR1 reads DFQATT; CDR2 reads SNEGSKA (reference sequence). CDR3 in amino acids: CSAVREGANTGELFF. The CDR3, as DNA: TGCAGTGCTGTGCGGGAGGGGGCGAACACCGGGGAGCTGTTTTTT.

The chain has TRBV2 and TRBJ2-2, with D tentatively TRBD1 (6 bases). The CDR3 is 14 amino acids. Germline loops: CDR1 SNHLY, CDR2 FYNNEI. The V and J ends lost 9 bases and 3 bases respectively, with 14 bases between them. The CDR3 bases are TGTGCCAGTGAGGGGGACACCGACACCGGGGAGCTGTTTTTT. Amino acid sequence: CASEGDTDTGELFF.

This clonotype was picked up many times. The rearrangement joins TRBV7-2 to TRBJ1-2; a weak D match, TRBD1 (5 bases). V lost 4 bases and J 4 bases, leaving 13 bases between the germline ends. The CDR3 is 14 amino acids. Germline assignment: CDR1 SGHTA and CDR2 FQGNSA. The DNA for the CDR3 is TGTGCCAGCAGCTCCGCCCGGACAAGCTATGGCTACACCTTC. It is translated as CASSSARTSYGYTF.

The table lists this clonotype with many counts. This chain connects TRBV7-3 to TRBJ2-6; D not certain. The germline V gene has CDR1 SGHTA and CDR2 FQGTGA. V lost 1 base and J 0 bases, leaving 4 bases between the germline ends. The CDR3 loop spans 15 amino acids. CDR3 DNA sequence: TGTGCCAGCAGCTTAATTTCCTCTGGGGCCAACGTCCTGACTTTC. It specifies CASSLISSGANVLTF. Full variable domain (missing parts from reference TRBV7-3 and TRBJ2-6): GAGVSQTPSNKVTEKGKYVELRCDPISGHTALYWYRQSLGQGPEFLIYFQGTGAADDSGLPNDRFFAVRPEGSVSTLKIQRTERGDSAVYLCASSLISSGANVLTFGAGSRLTVL.

The chain is built from TRBV6-5 and TRBJ1-4, with D hard to call. Trimming cost V 4 bases and J 2 bases, with 11 bases left between them. CDR3 length: 15 residues. Germline values: CDR1 MNHEY, CDR2 SVGAGI. The CDR3 is CASSSAGRTNEKLFF. CDR3 in DNA: TGTGCCAGCAGTTCGGCAGGACGGACTAATGAAAAACTGTTTTTT.

This clonotype was seen at least ten times. This chain joins TRBV7-9 and TRBJ1-2; D is uncertain. V lost 3 bases and J 3 bases, leaving 14 bases between the germline ends. The CDR3 runs 15 residues. From germline, CDR1 is SEHNR and CDR2 FQNEAQ (reference sequence). Here the CDR3 DNA reads TGTGCCAGCAGCTTTGGGATCCCTCGGGACTATGGCTACACCTTC. Encoded protein: CASSFGIPRDYGYTF.

The chain combines TRBV14 with TRBJ2-1, with 8 bases aligning to TRBD2. V was clipped by 4 bases and J by 4 bases; unmatched bases: 6. Germline-derived CDR1 and CDR2 are SGHDN and FVKESK. The CDR3 has 15 residues. CDR3 sequence: CASSRSAGGYNEQFF. CDR3 DNA: TGTGCCAGCAGCCGATCTGCGGGAGGATACAATGAGCAGTTCTTC. The whole variable domain, filled in from reference TRBV14 and TRBJ2-1, reads EAGVTQFPSHSVIEKGQTVTLRCDPISGHDNLYWYRRVMGKEIKFLLHFVKESKQDESGMPNNRFLAERTGGTYSTLKVQPAELEDSGVYFCASSRSAGGYNEQFFGPGTRLTVL.

This chain uses TRBV6-2 or TRBV6-3 with TRBJ2-2, with 10 bases matching TRBD2. Germline V CDR1 and CDR2: MNHEY, SVGEGT. This CDR3 spans 16 amino acids. Germline trimming cut 8 bases from V and 9 bases from J; bases unmatched to any gene: 15. CDR3 protein: CASVRGTSGIVRELFF. The CDR3 DNA reads TGTGCCAGCGTTAGGGGAACTAGCGGGATAGTTCGGGAGCTGTTTTTT.

The CDR3 DNA reads as TGTGCCAGTAGTATTGCGGGGGGAACCAATGAGCAGTTCTTC. Translating it yields CASSIAGGTNEQFF. The chain couples TRBV19 to TRBJ2-1; 8 bases are shared with TRBD2. V shed 3 bases and J 6 bases; nucleotides not matched to a gene: 4. Germline-derived CDR1 and CDR2 are LNHDA and SQIVND (reference sequence). The CDR3 is made up of 14 amino acids.

This clonotype was picked up many times. The V gene is TRBV29-1, the J gene TRBJ2-3; no definite D call. V lost 6 bases and J 0 bases, leaving 10 bases between the germline ends. The CDR3 loop spans 13 amino acids. The germline V gene encodes CDR1 SQVTM and CDR2 ANQGSEA. CDR3 loop: CSVARDSTDTQYF. The CDR3 bases are TGCAGCGTCGCGCGCGACAGCACAGATACGCAGTATTTT.

This clonotype was picked up many times. The genes are TRBV10-3 and TRBJ2-1; 10 bases align to TRBD2. The V gene end was trimmed by 4 bases and the J gene end by 8 bases; junction bases not matched to a gene: 5. CDR3 length equals 14 residues. Germline V gene data show CDR1 as ENHRY and CDR2 as SYGVKD. CDR3 sequence: CAISASGRADEQFF. CDR3 coding DNA: TGTGCCATCAGTGCAAGCGGGAGGGCCGATGAGCAGTTCTTC.

This chain connects TRBV25-1 to TRBJ2-3; a possible D gene is TRBD1 (6 bases). Per the germline V gene, CDR1 is MGHDK and CDR2 is SYGVNS. The germline V and J ends were trimmed by 4 bases and 2 bases, with 16 bases remaining between them. This CDR3 contains 16 residues. CDR3 DNA sequence: TGTGCCAGCAGTGGGGACACCGGGACGATCACAGATACGCAGTATTTT. Encoded protein: CASSGDTGTITDTQYF.

This clonotype came up a few times. This rearrangement joins TRBV27 to TRBJ2-6; D is ambiguous. CDR1 is MNHEY, CDR2 SMNVEV, per germline (reference sequence). The germline V and J ends were trimmed by 4 bases and 13 bases, with 8 bases remaining between them. The CDR3 sequence is 11 residues long. The CDR3 region is CASSSGQVLTF. CDR3 nucleotides: TGTGCCAGCAGTTCCGGCCAGGTCCTGACTTTC.

The chain links TRBV30 to TRBJ2-7; D remains unclear. Germline CDR1 GTSNPN, CDR2 SVGIG (reference sequence). The CDR3 loop spans 12 amino acids. V was cut by 1 base and J by 0 bases, with 4 bases left in between. The CDR3 nucleotides read TGTGCCTGGAGTGATCCCTCCTACGAGCAGTACTTC. Its translation is CAWSDPSYEQYF.

This clonotype was recorded many times. V usage is TRBV7-2 and J usage is TRBJ1-1; weak D call: TRBD1 (6 bases). The V end was cut by 5 bases, the J end by 8 bases, with 12 bases between. Germline CDR1 reads SGHTA; CDR2 reads FQGNSA. The CDR3 sequence is 12 residues long. The CDR3 coding sequence is TGTGCCAGCAGCGGACGGACAGAAGAAGCTTTCTTT. It yields the protein CASSGRTEEAFF. The full variable domain, rest sourced from reference TRBV7-2 and TRBJ1-1, is GAGVSQSPSNKVTEKGKDVELRCDPISGHTALYWYRQSLGQGLEFLIYFQGNSAPDKSGLPSDRFSAERTGGSVSTLTIQRTQQEDSAVYLCASSGRTEEAFFGQGTRLTVV.

This clonotype has a count of ten or more. CDR3 nucleotide sequence: TGTGCCAGCAGCCCCACAGGGGGCCGAACCGGGGAGCTGTTTTTT. Protein product: CASSPTGGRTGELFF. The rearrangement uses TRBV11-1 and TRBJ2-2, with 9 bases matching TRBD1. The CDR3 spans 15 residues. The germline CDR1 and CDR2 sequences are SGHAT and FQDESV (reference sequence). J gave up 5 bases and V 5 bases, and 6 bases lay outside the gene matches.

This clonotype was observed many times. The gene calls are TRBV7-3 and TRBJ2-5; D is unclear. Between the trimmed V and J ends, which lost 3 bases and 0 bases, there was a span of 5 bases. CDR3 length: 13 amino acids. Germline CDR1 SGHTA, CDR2 FQGTGA. CDR3 in amino acids: CASSLRYQETQYF. In DNA form, the CDR3 reads TGTGCCAGCAGCTTGAGGTACCAAGAGACCCAGTACTTC.

The chain combines TRBV2 with TRBJ1-5; D is ambiguous. The V end lost 2 bases, the J end lost 3 bases, and 11 bases lay between the germline ends. The CDR3 totals 15 residues. Germline V gene sequence: CDR1 SNHLY, CDR2 FYNNEI. The chain's CDR3 is CASSEFLPNNQPQHF. The CDR3 nucleotides are TGTGCCAGCAGTGAATTTTTGCCAAACAATCAGCCCCAGCATTTT.